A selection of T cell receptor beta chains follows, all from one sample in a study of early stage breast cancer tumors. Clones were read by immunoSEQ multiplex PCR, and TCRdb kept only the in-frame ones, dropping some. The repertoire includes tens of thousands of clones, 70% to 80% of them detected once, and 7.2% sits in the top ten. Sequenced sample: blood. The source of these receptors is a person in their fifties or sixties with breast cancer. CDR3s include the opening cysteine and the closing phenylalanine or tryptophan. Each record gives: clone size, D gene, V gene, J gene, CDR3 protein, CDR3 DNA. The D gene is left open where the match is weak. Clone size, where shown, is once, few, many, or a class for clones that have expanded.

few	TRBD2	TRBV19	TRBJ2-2	CASSAGLAGGRTTGELFF	TGTGCCAGTAGTGCAGGACTAGCGGGAGGGCGCACCACCGGGGAGCTGTTTTTT
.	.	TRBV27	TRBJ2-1	CASSEVAGIQNEQFF	TGTGCCAGCAGTGAGGTTGCGGGTATACAAAATGAGCAGTTCTTC
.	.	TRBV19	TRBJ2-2	CASSPQGGTRTGELFF	TGTGCCAGTAGTCCTCAGGGCGGGACGCGAACCGGGGAGCTGTTTTTT
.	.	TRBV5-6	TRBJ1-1	CASSLGVDRQAFF	TGTGCCAGCAGCTTGGGGGTTGACAGGCAAGCTTTCTTT
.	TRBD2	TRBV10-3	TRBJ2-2	CAISTGTSGMTGELFF	TGTGCCATCAGCACCGGGACTAGCGGGATGACCGGGGAGCTGTTTTTT
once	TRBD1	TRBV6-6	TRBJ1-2	CASSSGTGSNYGYTF	TGTGCCAGCAGTTCGGGGACAGGGAGCAACTATGGCTACACCTTC
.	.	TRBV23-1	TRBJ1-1	CASSHRTRGNTEAFF	TGCGCCAGCAGTCACCGGACAAGAGGAAACACTGAAGCTTTCTTT
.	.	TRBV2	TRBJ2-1	CASSEEGQGNNEQFF	TGTGCCAGCAGTGAAGAAGGGCAGGGGAACAATGAGCAGTTCTTC
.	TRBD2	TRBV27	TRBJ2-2	CASTLGLANTGELFF	TGTGCCAGCACTCTCGGACTAGCGAACACCGGGGAGCTGTTTTTT
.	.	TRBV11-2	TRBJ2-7	CASSVPDSSYEQYF	TGTGCCAGCAGCGTCCCGGACAGCTCCTACGAGCAGTACTTC
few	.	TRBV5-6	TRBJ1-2	CASSLGPQGNYGYTF	TGTGCCAGCAGCTTGGGGCCACAGGGAAACTATGGCTACACCTTC
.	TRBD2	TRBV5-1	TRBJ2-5	CASSLPAGAERSVVKETQYF	TGCGCCAGCAGCCTGCCAGCGGGAGCGGAGAGAAGTGTAGTAAAAGAGACCCAGTACTTC
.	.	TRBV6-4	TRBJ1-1	CASSPTGDTEAFF	TGTGCCAGCAGCCCGACAGGAGACACTGAAGCTTTCTTT
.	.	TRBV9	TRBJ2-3	CASSGSYSDTQYF	TGTGCCAGCAGCGGGTCTTACTCCGATACGCAGTATTTT
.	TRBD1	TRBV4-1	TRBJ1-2	CASSQHVTGQGYGYTF	TGCGCCAGCAGCCAACACGTTACTGGACAGGGGTATGGCTACACCTTC
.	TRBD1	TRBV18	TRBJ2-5	CASSPGRTGQETQYF	TGTGCCAGCTCACCGGGAAGGACAGGGCAAGAGACCCAGTACTTC
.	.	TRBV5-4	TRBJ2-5	CASSFTGTVETQYF	TGTGCCAGCAGCTTCACAGGGACGGTAGAGACCCAGTACTTC
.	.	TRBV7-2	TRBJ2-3	CASSFTPGTEPFF	TGTGCCAGCAGCTTCACCCCCGGGACTGAACCTTTTTTT
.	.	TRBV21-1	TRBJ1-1	CASSKKWGGGGRQAFF	TGTGCCAGCAGCAAAAAGTGGGGCGGGGGAGGCCGCCAAGCTTTCTTT
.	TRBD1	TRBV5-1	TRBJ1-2	CASRPRTGGNYGYTF	TGCGCCAGCAGGCCCCGCACAGGGGGCAACTATGGCTACACCTTC
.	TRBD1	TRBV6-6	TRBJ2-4	CASSRTGNIQYF	TGTGCCAGCAGTCGGACAGGGAACATTCAGTACTTC
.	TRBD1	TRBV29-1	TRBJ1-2	CSGGNRQGSAGYTF	TGCAGCGGAGGAAATAGACAGGGAAGTGCTGGCTACACCTTC
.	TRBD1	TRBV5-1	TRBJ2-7	CASSGTGGATYEQYF	TGCGCCAGCAGCGGCACAGGGGGCGCAACCTACGAGCAGTACTTC
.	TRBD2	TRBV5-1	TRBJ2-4	CASSQTSGGVAKNIQYF	TGCGCCAGCAGCCAGACTAGCGGGGGGGTAGCCAAAAACATTCAGTACTTC
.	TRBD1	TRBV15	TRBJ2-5	CATSRDGTVYQETQYF	TGTGCCACCAGCAGAGATGGGACAGTGTACCAAGAGACCCAGTACTTC
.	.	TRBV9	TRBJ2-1	CASSATGSSYNEQFF	TGTGCCAGCAGCGCCACAGGGAGCTCCTACAATGAGCAGTTCTTC
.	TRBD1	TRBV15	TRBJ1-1	CATSRAQGVHTEAFF	TGTGCCACCAGCAGAGCGCAGGGGGTTCACACTGAAGCTTTCTTT
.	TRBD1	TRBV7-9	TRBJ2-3	CASSSGQGTDTQYF	TGTGCCAGCAGCTCGGGACAGGGCACAGATACGCAGTATTTT
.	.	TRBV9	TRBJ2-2	CASSARGQNTGELFF	TGTGCCAGCAGCGCGAGAGGTCAGAACACCGGGGAGCTGTTTTTT
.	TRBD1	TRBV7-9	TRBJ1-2	CASRPTGETTGYTF	TGTGCCAGCAGACCGACAGGGGAGACGACTGGCTACACCTTC
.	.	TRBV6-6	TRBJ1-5	CASSHQTGVGNQPQHF	TGTGCCAGCAGTCATCAGACAGGAGTCGGCAATCAGCCCCAGCATTTT
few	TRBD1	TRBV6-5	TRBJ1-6	CASRGQGKYSPLHF	TGTGCCAGCAGGGGACAGGGGAAGTATTCACCCCTCCACTTT
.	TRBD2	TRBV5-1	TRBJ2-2	CASGWGLAGGPTGELFF	TGCGCCAGCGGATGGGGGCTAGCGGGGGGCCCCACCGGGGAGCTGTTTTTT
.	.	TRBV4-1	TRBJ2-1	CASSQVLYNEQFF	TGCGCCAGCAGCCAAGTCCTCTACAATGAGCAGTTCTTC
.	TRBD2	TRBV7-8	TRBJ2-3	CASSLALLAGGPDTQYF	TGTGCCAGCAGCTTAGCCCTATTAGCGGGGGGGCCAGATACGCAGTATTTT
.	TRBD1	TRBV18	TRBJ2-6	CASSPDRPRGANVLTF	TGTGCCAGCTCACCGGACAGGCCCCGGGGGGCCAACGTCCTGACTTTC
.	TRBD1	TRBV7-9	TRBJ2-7	CASSPSGGPYEQYF	TGTGCCAGCAGCCCCTCAGGGGGTCCCTACGAGCAGTACTTC
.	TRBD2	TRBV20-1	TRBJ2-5	CSIRGGETQYF	TGCAGCATTCGGGGGGGAGAGACCCAGTACTTC
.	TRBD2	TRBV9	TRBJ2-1	CASSVRREGPYNEQFF	TGTGCCAGCAGCGTCCGGCGGGAGGGCCCCTACAATGAGCAGTTCTTC
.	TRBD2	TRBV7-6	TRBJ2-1	CASSSPTSGGGNEQFF	TGTGCCAGCAGCTCGCCGACTAGCGGGGGGGGTAATGAGCAGTTCTTC
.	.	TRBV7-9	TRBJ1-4	CASSLTVLREIWGLFF	TGTGCCAGCAGCTTGACGGTTCTCCGGGAAATATGGGGATTGTTTTTT
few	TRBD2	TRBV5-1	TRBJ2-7	CASSQGEGLREQYF	TGCGCCAGCTCCCAAGGGGAGGGTTTAAGGGAGCAGTACTTC
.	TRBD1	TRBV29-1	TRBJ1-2	CSASTGVGYGYTF	TGCAGCGCTTCGACAGGGGTAGGCTATGGCTACACCTTC
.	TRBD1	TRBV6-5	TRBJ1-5	CASSTRTGGEPQHF	TGTGCCAGCAGTACACGGACAGGGGGGGAGCCCCAGCATTTT
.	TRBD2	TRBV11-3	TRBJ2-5	CASRRGLAGFEETQYF	TGTGCCAGCAGAAGAGGGCTAGCGGGATTCGAAGAGACCCAGTACTTC
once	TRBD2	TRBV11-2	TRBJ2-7	CASSKTTSGRRYEQYF	TGTGCCAGCAGCAAAACTACTAGCGGGAGACGGTACGAGCAGTACTTC
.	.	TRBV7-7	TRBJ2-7	CASSLASGSSAEQYF	TGTGCTAGCAGCTTAGCTTCCGGGAGTTCAGCCGAGCAGTACTTC
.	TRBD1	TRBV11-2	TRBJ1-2	CASSLDVDRVNYGYTF	TGTGCCAGCAGCTTGGATGTAGACAGGGTAAACTATGGCTACACCTTC
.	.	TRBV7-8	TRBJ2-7	CASSTPGENEQYF	TGTGCCAGCAGCACCCCGGGGGAGAACGAGCAGTACTTC
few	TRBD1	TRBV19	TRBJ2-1	CASGPTGGRSSYNEQFF	TGTGCCAGTGGACCGACAGGGGGCCGTAGCTCCTACAATGAGCAGTTCTTC
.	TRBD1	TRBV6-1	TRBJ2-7	CASSVQGQGVGEQYF	TGTGCCAGCAGTGTTCAGGGACAGGGGGTAGGGGAGCAGTACTTC
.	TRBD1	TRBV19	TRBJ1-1	CASSASTGGGTEAFF	TGTGCCAGTAGTGCCTCGACAGGGGGCGGCACTGAAGCTTTCTTT